Listed below are T cell receptor beta chains from one sample, sequenced in a study of cytomegalovirus exposure and HLA in healthy donors. Assay: immunoSEQ multiplex PCR; the TCRdb copy retains only in-frame clones and omits some. The table shows about 170,000 clones, with 87% occurring only once. Input material: PBMCs. These receptor sequences come from a woman between 25 and 40 years old in good health and CMV-seronegative. The CDR3 runs from the conserved cysteine through the conserved F or W. The D gene is left open where the match is weak. Not every row has a clone size; where given, it reads once, few, many or a size class.

clone_size: -
v_call: TRBV19
d_call: -
j_call: TRBJ1-5
cdr3_nt: TGTGCCAGTAGTATAGGTGAGGGTTTGGGCAATCAGCCCCAGCATTTT
cdr3_aa: CASSIGEGLGNQPQHF

clone_size: -
v_call: TRBV6-1
d_call: TRBD1
j_call: TRBJ2-2
cdr3_nt: TGTGCCAGCAGCTGGGAACAGGGGACCGGGGAGCTGTTTTTT
cdr3_aa: CASSWEQGTGELFF

clone_size: -
v_call: TRBV2
d_call: TRBD1
j_call: TRBJ2-3
cdr3_nt: TGTGCCAGCAGTGAAAGGACAGGGAGCATCACAGATACGCAGTATTTT
cdr3_aa: CASSERTGSITDTQYF

clone_size: few
v_call: TRBV19
d_call: -
j_call: TRBJ2-7
cdr3_nt: TGTGCCAGTAGAAGTTCAGGGTTTTCGGCCGAGCAGTACTTC
cdr3_aa: CASRSSGFSAEQYF

clone_size: -
v_call: TRBV27
d_call: -
j_call: TRBJ2-6
cdr3_nt: TGTGCCAGCAGTTACTCGGGGTTGGGGGCCAACGTCCTGACTTTC
cdr3_aa: CASSYSGLGANVLTF

clone_size: -
v_call: TRBV10-3
d_call: -
j_call: TRBJ1-2
cdr3_nt: TGTGCCATCAGTGAGACCACAGGGCGCCACTCCTATGGCTACACCTTC
cdr3_aa: CAISETTGRHSYGYTF

clone_size: -
v_call: TRBV5-1
d_call: TRBD1
j_call: TRBJ1-1
cdr3_nt: TGCGCCAGCAGCTTGGAGGACAGGGTGGACACTGAAGCTTTCTTT
cdr3_aa: CASSLEDRVDTEAFF

clone_size: -
v_call: TRBV6-1
d_call: -
j_call: TRBJ2-7
cdr3_nt: TGTGCCAGCAGTGTAACAGGCTACGAGCAGTACTTC
cdr3_aa: CASSVTGYEQYF

clone_size: -
v_call: TRBV13
d_call: TRBD1
j_call: TRBJ2-1
cdr3_nt: TGTGCCACCGGGTCCGGGACAGGGGATCACAATGAGCAGTTCTTC
cdr3_aa: CATGSGTGDHNEQFF

clone_size: -
v_call: TRBV7-6
d_call: -
j_call: TRBJ1-4
cdr3_nt: TGTGCCAGCAGCTTAGTTAGCAGGGGTGAAAAACTGTTTTTT
cdr3_aa: CASSLVSRGEKLFF

clone_size: -
v_call: TRBV2
d_call: TRBD1
j_call: TRBJ1-2
cdr3_nt: TGTGCCAGACACCCCCTTTTGGACAGGGGAGGAGTGGGCTATGGCTACACCTTC
cdr3_aa: CARHPLLDRGGVGYGYTF

clone_size: -
v_call: TRBV5-8
d_call: TRBD1
j_call: TRBJ2-1
cdr3_nt: TGTGCCAGCAGCCCTGGACAGGTTACAATTTATGGGCAGTTCTTC
cdr3_aa: CASSPGQVTIYGQFF

clone_size: -
v_call: TRBV2
d_call: -
j_call: TRBJ1-5
cdr3_nt: TGTGCCAGCAGTGGGGCCCTCTGGAGCAATCAGCCCCAGCATTTT
cdr3_aa: CASSGALWSNQPQHF

clone_size: -
v_call: TRBV29-1
d_call: -
j_call: TRBJ1-1
cdr3_nt: TGCAGCGTTGTGGGGGGGTTTTGGGGGAACACTGAAGCTTTCTTT
cdr3_aa: CSVVGGFWGNTEAFF

clone_size: -
v_call: TRBV5-4
d_call: TRBD2
j_call: TRBJ2-5
cdr3_nt: TGTGCCAGCAGCTTGGACCGGGGGAGGGGTGAGACCCAGTACTTC
cdr3_aa: CASSLDRGRGETQYF

clone_size: once
v_call: TRBV30
d_call: TRBD1
j_call: TRBJ1-2
cdr3_nt: TGTGCCTGGAGTACCGGGACAGGGGGCTTCGGCTACACCTTC
cdr3_aa: CAWSTGTGGFGYTF

clone_size: -
v_call: TRBV15
d_call: -
j_call: TRBJ1-2
cdr3_nt: TGTGCCACCAGCAGAGGAGGACAAAACTATGGCTACACCTTC
cdr3_aa: CATSRGGQNYGYTF

clone_size: -
v_call: TRBV7-6
d_call: TRBD2
j_call: TRBJ2-2
cdr3_nt: TGTGCCAGCAGTAGCGGGGAGAACACCGGGGAGCTGTTTTTT
cdr3_aa: CASSSGENTGELFF

clone_size: -
v_call: TRBV7-9
d_call: TRBD1
j_call: TRBJ2-2
cdr3_nt: TGTGCCAGCAGCCCGGGACAGGGGGGGTACACCGGGGAGCTGTTTTTT
cdr3_aa: CASSPGQGGYTGELFF

clone_size: -
v_call: TRBV5-6
d_call: -
j_call: TRBJ1-2
cdr3_nt: TGTGCCAGCAGGTACGGGGTAAACTATGGCTACACCTTC
cdr3_aa: CASRYGVNYGYTF

clone_size: -
v_call: TRBV4-1
d_call: -
j_call: TRBJ1-5
cdr3_nt: TGCGCCAGCAGCCAAGAGGGGGGGCGAGTCAATCAGCCCCAGCATTTT
cdr3_aa: CASSQEGGRVNQPQHF

clone_size: -
v_call: TRBV6-1
d_call: -
j_call: TRBJ1-1
cdr3_nt: TGTGCCAGCAGTGGCATAGCGGGATACACTGAAGCTTTCTTT
cdr3_aa: CASSGIAGYTEAFF

clone_size: -
v_call: TRBV11-2
d_call: -
j_call: TRBJ2-2
cdr3_nt: TGTGCCACCTACGCGGGGGCTAACGGGGAGCTGTTTTTT
cdr3_aa: CATYAGANGELFF

clone_size: -
v_call: TRBV4-1
d_call: -
j_call: TRBJ2-1
cdr3_nt: TGCGCCAGCAGCCCGGAATGGAGAAATGAGCAGTTCTTC
cdr3_aa: CASSPEWRNEQFF

clone_size: -
v_call: TRBV6-1
d_call: -
j_call: TRBJ2-2
cdr3_nt: TGTGCCAGCAGTGACCGACTAGAGATCACCGGGGAGCTGTTTTTT
cdr3_aa: CASSDRLEITGELFF

clone_size: -
v_call: TRBV19
d_call: TRBD1
j_call: TRBJ1-5
cdr3_nt: TGTGCCAGTAATACAGGGGGCGAAGATCAGCCCCAGCATTTT
cdr3_aa: CASNTGGEDQPQHF

clone_size: -
v_call: TRBV7-6
d_call: -
j_call: TRBJ2-2
cdr3_nt: TGTGCCAGCTCACAGCTCGCGAACACCGGGGAGCTGTTTTTT
cdr3_aa: CASSQLANTGELFF

clone_size: -
v_call: TRBV19
d_call: TRBD1
j_call: TRBJ1-5
cdr3_nt: TGTGCCAGTAGTCCCGGGACAGGGGGCGTTCAGCCCCAGCATTTT
cdr3_aa: CASSPGTGGVQPQHF

clone_size: -
v_call: TRBV13
d_call: -
j_call: TRBJ1-2
cdr3_nt: TGTGCCAGCAGCTTACAGGGGAATGGCTACACCTTC
cdr3_aa: CASSLQGNGYTF

clone_size: -
v_call: TRBV5-1
d_call: -
j_call: TRBJ2-7
cdr3_nt: TGCGCCAGCAGCCTCGGACAGTACTCCTACGAGCAGTACTTC
cdr3_aa: CASSLGQYSYEQYF

clone_size: -
v_call: TRBV7-9
d_call: -
j_call: TRBJ2-7
cdr3_nt: TGTGCCAGCAGTCCCCTAGTCGACTCAACCTACGAGCAGTACTTC
cdr3_aa: CASSPLVDSTYEQYF

clone_size: -
v_call: TRBV5-1
d_call: -
j_call: TRBJ2-2
cdr3_nt: TGCGCCAGCAGCCCGAACCCCAACAGGGTCACCGGGGAGCTGTTTTTT
cdr3_aa: CASSPNPNRVTGELFF

clone_size: -
v_call: TRBV6-1
d_call: -
j_call: TRBJ2-4
cdr3_nt: TGTGCCAGCAGTGAGGAGACAGGGTGGGAGGACATTCAGTACTTC
cdr3_aa: CASSEETGWEDIQYF

clone_size: -
v_call: TRBV6-5
d_call: -
j_call: TRBJ2-1
cdr3_nt: TGTGCCAGCAGCCAGGGGTTTGACAATGAGCAGTTCTTC
cdr3_aa: CASSQGFDNEQFF

clone_size: -
v_call: TRBV10-3
d_call: -
j_call: TRBJ2-7
cdr3_nt: TGTGCCATCAGTGAGTCCTTTGGCGGGCCCTCCGCGAGGGAGCAGTACTTC
cdr3_aa: CAISESFGGPSAREQYF

clone_size: -
v_call: TRBV5-1
d_call: TRBD2
j_call: TRBJ2-1
cdr3_nt: TGCGCCAGCAGCTTGGAGACCGGGGGGGCCATGAGGAAGCAGTTCTTC
cdr3_aa: CASSLETGGAMRKQFF

clone_size: -
v_call: TRBV6-1
d_call: -
j_call: TRBJ1-1
cdr3_nt: TGTGCCAGCAGTGCGAGGGCCGAGAACACTGAAGCTTTCTTT
cdr3_aa: CASSARAENTEAFF

clone_size: -
v_call: TRBV4-1
d_call: -
j_call: TRBJ2-3
cdr3_nt: TGCGCCAGCAGCCTTTCGACAGGAACAAGCACAGATACGCAGTATTTT
cdr3_aa: CASSLSTGTSTDTQYF

clone_size: -
v_call: TRBV7-2
d_call: -
j_call: TRBJ2-1
cdr3_nt: TGTGCCAGCACCTCGGTGGGGAGAAACAATGAGCAGTTCTTC
cdr3_aa: CASTSVGRNNEQFF

clone_size: -
v_call: TRBV5-1
d_call: TRBD2
j_call: TRBJ2-1
cdr3_nt: TGCGCCAGCAGCTTAGATAGCGGGGGCCTTAATGAGCAGTTCTTC
cdr3_aa: CASSLDSGGLNEQFF

clone_size: -
v_call: TRBV14
d_call: -
j_call: TRBJ2-5
cdr3_nt: TGTGCCAGCAGCCAAGTGTCAAGAGCGCTAGGCGAGACCCAGTACTTC
cdr3_aa: CASSQVSRALGETQYF

clone_size: once
v_call: TRBV6-1
d_call: -
j_call: TRBJ2-1
cdr3_nt: TGTGCCAGCAGTAAAGGGGTTTGGCGCGCGGCTATCGACAATGAGCAGTTCTTC
cdr3_aa: CASSKGVWRAAIDNEQFF

clone_size: once
v_call: TRBV6-5
d_call: -
j_call: TRBJ2-2
cdr3_nt: TGTGCCAGCAGTTACTCGATCAGGGCCGGGGAGCTGTTTTTT
cdr3_aa: CASSYSIRAGELFF

clone_size: -
v_call: TRBV13
d_call: TRBD1
j_call: TRBJ1-1
cdr3_nt: TGTGCCAGCAGAGTGACAGGGGGGAACACTGAAGCTTTCTTT
cdr3_aa: CASRVTGGNTEAFF

clone_size: -
v_call: TRBV5-1
d_call: TRBD2
j_call: TRBJ2-7
cdr3_nt: TGCGCCAGCAGCTTCCCTAGCGGGGGGTTTACCCACGAGCAGTACTTC
cdr3_aa: CASSFPSGGFTHEQYF

clone_size: -
v_call: TRBV2
d_call: TRBD2
j_call: TRBJ2-5
cdr3_nt: TGTGCCAGCACCCTGGTAGCGGGGCCCCAAGAGACCCAGTACTTC
cdr3_aa: CASTLVAGPQETQYF

clone_size: once
v_call: TRBV4-1
d_call: TRBD2
j_call: TRBJ2-1
cdr3_nt: TGCGCCAGCAGCCAAGGGCTAGCGGGGGAGAATGAGCAGTTCTTC
cdr3_aa: CASSQGLAGENEQFF

clone_size: -
v_call: TRBV4-1
d_call: TRBD2
j_call: TRBJ2-1
cdr3_nt: TGCGCCAGCAGCCAAGCGGCGGGGGGCCGAGTAGGCAATGAGCAGTTCTTC
cdr3_aa: CASSQAAGGRVGNEQFF

clone_size: -
v_call: TRBV27
d_call: TRBD2
j_call: TRBJ2-1
cdr3_nt: TGTGCCAGCAGTACCGCCGGGACTAGCGGGGACAATGAGCAGTTCTTC
cdr3_aa: CASSTAGTSGDNEQFF

clone_size: -
v_call: TRBV2
d_call: -
j_call: TRBJ2-3
cdr3_nt: TGTGCCAGCAGTGATCGGGCAGGGGGGACAGATACGCAGTATTTT
cdr3_aa: CASSDRAGGTDTQYF

clone_size: -
v_call: TRBV25-1
d_call: -
j_call: TRBJ1-4
cdr3_nt: TGTGCCAGCAGACAGGGTAGGAGTGAAAAACTGTTTTTT
cdr3_aa: CASRQGRSEKLFF